This is a list of T cell receptor beta chains from one sample in a study of CD8 T cells in Susac syndrome. MiXCR, applied by TCRdb to the immunoSEQ multiplex PCR reads, yields one record per CDR3 protein. Among around 170,000 distinct CDR3 sequences, around 95% were seen once, and the ten largest hold around 0.16%. Sequences were obtained from CD8+ T cells from PBMCs. Receptor source: a human donor with Susac syndrome. The CDR3 runs from the conserved cysteine through the conserved F or W. D genes are given only for firm matches. Expanded clones get a size class; other rows say once, few or many, or leave the size out.

abundance: .
v_gene: TRBV5-1
d_gene: .
j_gene: TRBJ1-2
CDR3aa: CASSLEVPYGYTF
CDR3nt: TGCGCCAGCAGCTTGGAGGTCCCCTATGGCTACACCTTC

abundance: .
v_gene: TRBV5-6
d_gene: TRBD2
j_gene: TRBJ2-1
CDR3aa: CASSLEAGGWYDEQFF
CDR3nt: TGTGCCAGCAGCTTGGAGGCGGGGGGGTGGTACGATGAGCAGTTCTTC

abundance: .
v_gene: TRBV12-3/TRBV12-4
d_gene: TRBD1
j_gene: TRBJ2-1
CDR3aa: CASSPDRGVNEQFF
CDR3nt: TGTGCCAGCAGTCCCGACAGGGGCGTCAATGAGCAGTTCTTC

abundance: once
v_gene: TRBV4-1
d_gene: .
j_gene: TRBJ2-2
CDR3aa: CASSQLLAAARRELFF
CDR3nt: TGCGCCAGCAGCCAATTATTAGCGGCTGCTCGACGGGAGCTGTTTTTT

abundance: .
v_gene: TRBV14
d_gene: .
j_gene: TRBJ2-7
CDR3aa: CASSPGASDYEQYF
CDR3nt: TGTGCCAGCAGCCCAGGGGCTAGCGACTACGAGCAGTACTTC

abundance: .
v_gene: TRBV28
d_gene: .
j_gene: TRBJ2-7
CDR3aa: CASSLETSYEQYF
CDR3nt: TGTGCCAGCAGTTTGGAGACTAGCTACGAGCAGTACTTC

abundance: .
v_gene: TRBV5-6
d_gene: TRBD1
j_gene: TRBJ1-2
CDR3aa: CASRPTGWDGYTF
CDR3nt: TGTGCCAGCAGACCGACAGGGTGGGATGGCTACACCTTC

abundance: .
v_gene: TRBV15
d_gene: .
j_gene: TRBJ1-5
CDR3aa: CATSGSGGNQPQHF
CDR3nt: TGTGCCACCAGCGGATCGGGAGGAAATCAGCCCCAGCATTTT

abundance: .
v_gene: TRBV6-5
d_gene: TRBD1
j_gene: TRBJ2-2
CDR3aa: CASSYRTGNTGELFF
CDR3nt: TGTGCCAGCAGTTACCGGACAGGGAACACCGGGGAGCTGTTTTTT

abundance: .
v_gene: TRBV4-1
d_gene: .
j_gene: TRBJ2-3
CDR3aa: CASSQGGSGTDTQYF
CDR3nt: TGCGCCAGCAGCCAAGGGGGTAGCGGCACAGATACGCAGTATTTT

abundance: .
v_gene: TRBV11-2
d_gene: .
j_gene: TRBJ2-7
CDR3aa: CASSPGASSSYEQYF
CDR3nt: TGTGCCAGCAGCCCAGGGGCGTCTAGCTCCTACGAGCAGTACTTC

abundance: .
v_gene: TRBV5-6
d_gene: TRBD1
j_gene: TRBJ2-5
CDR3aa: CASSSTGGVETQYF
CDR3nt: TGTGCCAGCAGCTCTACAGGGGGCGTGGAGACCCAGTACTTC

abundance: once
v_gene: TRBV27
d_gene: .
j_gene: TRBJ2-7
CDR3aa: CASRPDIQRSRYEQYF
CDR3nt: TGTGCCAGCAGACCAGACATTCAGCGGAGCAGATACGAGCAGTACTTC

abundance: .
v_gene: TRBV18
d_gene: TRBD1
j_gene: TRBJ1-1
CDR3aa: CASSQPGTETEAFF
CDR3nt: TGTGCCAGCTCACAACCCGGGACAGAAACTGAAGCTTTCTTT

abundance: .
v_gene: TRBV5-1
d_gene: TRBD2
j_gene: TRBJ2-5
CDR3aa: CASSPIAGARETQYF
CDR3nt: TGCGCCAGCAGCCCAATAGCGGGAGCTAGAGAGACCCAGTACTTC

abundance: .
v_gene: TRBV28
d_gene: .
j_gene: TRBJ2-7
CDR3aa: CASRPSGSNYEQYF
CDR3nt: TGTGCCAGCAGACCTTCCGGGTCAAATTACGAGCAGTACTTC

abundance: .
v_gene: TRBV9
d_gene: .
j_gene: TRBJ1-5
CDR3aa: CASSVSGNSNQPQHF
CDR3nt: TGTGCCAGCAGCGTTTCAGGGAATAGCAATCAGCCCCAGCATTTT

abundance: .
v_gene: TRBV28
d_gene: TRBD1
j_gene: TRBJ2-7
CDR3aa: CASSQPGQGPYEQYF
CDR3nt: TGTGCCAGCAGCCAACCGGGACAGGGCCCCTACGAGCAGTACTTC

abundance: .
v_gene: TRBV5-1
d_gene: .
j_gene: TRBJ2-6
CDR3aa: CASTPRGVSSGANVLTF
CDR3nt: TGCGCCAGCACCCCGCGGGGTGTGAGCTCTGGGGCCAACGTCCTGACTTTC

abundance: .
v_gene: TRBV12-3/TRBV12-4
d_gene: .
j_gene: TRBJ2-7
CDR3aa: CASSFQGLGYEQYF
CDR3nt: TGTGCCAGCAGTTTCCAGGGTTTGGGCTACGAGCAGTACTTC

abundance: few
v_gene: TRBV18
d_gene: .
j_gene: TRBJ2-7
CDR3aa: CASSPAGGSYEQYF
CDR3nt: TGTGCCAGCTCACCGGCTGGAGGTTCCTACGAGCAGTACTTC

abundance: .
v_gene: TRBV20-1
d_gene: .
j_gene: TRBJ2-7
CDR3aa: CSASPRNEQYF
CDR3nt: TGCAGTGCTAGCCCAAGGAACGAGCAGTACTTC

abundance: .
v_gene: TRBV19
d_gene: .
j_gene: TRBJ2-2
CDR3aa: CASSSSLTGNTGELFF
CDR3nt: TGTGCCAGCTCATCGAGCCTTACAGGAAACACCGGGGAGCTGTTTTTT

abundance: .
v_gene: TRBV15
d_gene: .
j_gene: TRBJ2-3
CDR3aa: CATSRPPAADTQYF
CDR3nt: TGTGCCACCAGCAGGCCTCCTGCGGCAGATACGCAGTATTTT

abundance: .
v_gene: TRBV9
d_gene: TRBD2
j_gene: TRBJ2-7
CDR3aa: CASSVSGLVNYEQYF
CDR3nt: TGTGCCAGCAGCGTATCGGGACTAGTGAACTACGAGCAGTACTTC

abundance: .
v_gene: TRBV4-1
d_gene: TRBD1
j_gene: TRBJ1-5
CDR3aa: CASSLLGQGGQPQHF
CDR3nt: TGCGCCAGCAGCCTCCTCGGACAGGGAGGACAGCCCCAGCATTTT

abundance: .
v_gene: TRBV4-1
d_gene: .
j_gene: TRBJ1-1
CDR3aa: CASSQETVYTEAFF
CDR3nt: TGCGCCAGCAGCCAAGAGACAGTTTACACTGAAGCTTTCTTT

abundance: .
v_gene: TRBV7-8
d_gene: TRBD2
j_gene: TRBJ2-7
CDR3aa: CASSQGLAPEQYF
CDR3nt: TGTGCCAGCAGCCAAGGACTAGCTCCCGAGCAGTACTTC

abundance: .
v_gene: TRBV12-5
d_gene: .
j_gene: TRBJ2-1
CDR3aa: CASGTTTNEQFF
CDR3nt: TGTGCTAGTGGCACAACCACCAATGAGCAGTTCTTC